One T cell receptor beta chain is described in this entry. The antigen is undetermined. The data stem from a study of shared clonotypes between healthy human individuals. TCRdb's table, derived via immunoSEQ multiplex PCR, lists solely in-frame clones and lacks some. The sample has roughly 2.1 million clones, about 93% seen once. Regarding the study as a whole: Naive CD4 clonotypes overlapped across a handful of donors at about 5%. Lower generation probabilities were found for non-shared clonotypes than for those shared by all four donors. Rarefaction revealed incomplete sorted-subset sequencing despite large depth. Naive subsets, compared against memory subsets, generally had larger estimated richness values.

The naive CD8 subset, CD45RO-negative cells positively selected for CCR7, excluded terminally differentiated effector memory CD45RA+ cells. The CDR3 runs 14 residues. Germline-derived CDR1 and CDR2 are MDHEN and SYDVKM. V gave up 2 bases and J gave up 5 bases, with 13 bases separating them. The TCR was taken from a man between 18 and 35 years old in good health. Some clones in this sample may be carry-over from other donors' samples. The specimen was naive CD8+ T cells from PBMCs. This chain links TRBV28 with TRBJ2-7, with D tentatively TRBD1 (6 bases). The CDR3 is CASSLRAGADEQYF. In DNA form, the CDR3 reads TGTGCCAGCAGTTTAAGGGCAGGGGCGGACGAGCAGTACTTC.